This TCR beta chain derives from a study of T cell changes during pregnancy in multiple sclerosis. Trimming pared 7 bases from V and 0 bases from J, leaving 21 bases between. Germline loops: CDR1 MRHNA, CDR2 SNTAGT. The CDR3 covers 17 residues. Only in-frame clones appear in the TCRdb table, and some are missing; sequencing was by immunoSEQ multiplex PCR. Counted here are some 35,000 clones, more than 70% occurring once; the ten biggest clones make up roughly 0.78%. The gene calls are TRBV6-4 and TRBJ1-1; tentative D call: TRBD1 (5 bases). This TCR was sampled from a female donor in good health, enrolled as a control in a pregnancy study. The sequencing used CD4+ T cells from peripheral blood mononuclear cells, collected after pregnancy. This CDR3 reads CASTRAGRSSMNTEAFF. The DNA for the CDR3 is TGTGCCAGCACCAGGGCAGGGCGCAGCAGTATGAACACTGAAGCTTTCTTT.